A single sample is the source of the 12 T cell receptor beta chains below, sequenced in a study of human versus mouse CDR3 diversity and MHC coevolution. The assay was immunoSEQ multiplex PCR, and TCRdb's table has in-frame clones only and misses some. The table lists about 80,000 clones, around 93% of them singletons, with approximately 1.5% in the top ten. The sequenced sample consisted of naive CD4+ T cells from blood. Specified subset: CD45RO-negative CD62L-positive naive CD4 T cells. The receptors shown here come from a person between 25 and 70 years old in good health.

This chain joins TRBV5-6 and TRBJ2-7; 8 bases match TRBD1. This CDR3 comprises 13 residues. Per the germline V gene, CDR1 is SGHDT and CDR2 is YYEEEE. The V and J ends lost 3 bases and 9 bases, in that order; junction bases with no gene match: 8. The CDR3 sequence is CASSSDQGAGQYF. CDR3 sequence (DNA): TGTGCCAGCAGCTCAGATCAGGGGGCCGGGCAGTACTTC.

The gene calls are TRBV19 and TRBJ2-7, with 11 bases matching TRBD2. The germline V gene has CDR1 LNHDA and CDR2 SQIVND (reference sequence). The CDR3 loop spans 14 amino acids. With 3 bases clipped from V and 5 bases from J, the junction kept 3 bases outside the gene matches. As DNA, the CDR3 is TGTGCCAGTAGTATCGGACTAGCGGGCAACGAGCAGTACTTC. It encodes CASSIGLAGNEQYF.

This rearrangement joins TRBV9 to TRBJ1-1; 7 nucleotides line up with TRBD1. There are 14 residues in the CDR3. Germline lookup yields CDR1 SGDLS and CDR2 YYNGEE. The ends lost 0 bases at V and 4 bases at J; junction bases unmatched: 3. The DNA of the CDR3 is TGTGCCAGCAGCGTAGATGCAGGGGGCACTGAAGCTTTCTTT. Its translation: CASSVDAGGTEAFF.

In its sample, this clone was seen a few times. The rearrangement joins TRBV7-3 to TRBJ1-3; 11 bases match TRBD1. This CDR3 contains 15 residues. CDR1 is SGHTA, CDR2 FQGTGA, per germline. V shed 3 bases, J shed 4 bases, and the junction held 2 bases outside the gene matches. The CDR3 DNA sequence: TGTGCCAGCAGCTTGGGACAGGGGGTCGGAAACACCATATATTTT. Residues: CASSLGQGVGNTIYF.

The V gene is TRBV29-1, the J gene TRBJ1-2; the D is unclear. There are 10 residues in the CDR3. The germline V and J ends were trimmed by 3 bases and 9 bases, with 8 bases remaining between them. Germline CDR1 and CDR2: SQVTM and ANQGSEA. CDR3 protein: CSVEAGRYTF. The DNA for the CDR3 is TGCAGCGTTGAGGCTGGGCGCTACACCTTC.

This clone was recorded only once. The V call is TRBV18, the J call TRBJ1-5, with TRBD1 as a possible D gene (5 bases). The CDR3 has 14 amino acids. Germline V lookup: CDR1 KGHSH, CDR2 LQKENI. V was trimmed by 6 bases and J by 7 bases, leaving 16 bases between them. This chain's CDR3 is CASSQKGLGQPQHF. CDR3 coding DNA: TGTGCCAGCTCTCAGAAGGGGCTGGGGCAGCCCCAGCATTTT.

The chain combines TRBV28 with TRBJ2-3; TRBD2 agrees at 12 bases. Trimming cost V 4 bases and J 0 bases; bases outside gene matches: 11. The germline V gene encodes CDR1 MDHEN and CDR2 SYDVKM. The CDR3 spans 19 residues. This CDR3 reads CASSSSGLAGWSSTDTQYF. DNA of the CDR3: TGTGCCAGCAGTTCCTCGGGACTAGCGGGCTGGTCTAGCACAGATACGCAGTATTTT.

This chain joins TRBV28 and TRBJ2-7; TRBD2 agrees at 8 bases. Germline V CDR1 and CDR2: MDHEN, SYDVKM. V was clipped by 4 bases and J by 0 bases; unmatched bases: 11. CDR3 length equals 17 residues. The CDR3, as DNA: TGTGCCAGCAGTTCCACCCCGGGACTAGGGACCTCCTACGAGCAGTACTTC. Translating gives CASSSTPGLGTSYEQYF.

The rearrangement joins TRBV18 to TRBJ2-5; 8 nucleotides match TRBD1. The end of the DNA fits TRBJ2-7 better, so the J call may be wrong. The CDR3 loop spans 14 amino acids. Germline values: CDR1 KGHSH, CDR2 LQKENI. The CDR3 is CASSPPGQGYEQYF. Here the CDR3 DNA reads TGTGCCAGCTCACCCCCCGGACAGGGATACGAGCAGTACTTC.

The chain recombines TRBV5-6 with TRBJ1-5; possibly TRBD1 for D (5 bases). The CDR3 extends over 15 amino acids. Germline assignment: CDR1 SGHDT and CDR2 YYEEEE. Trimming left V 4 bases short and J 6 bases short, with 17 bases between. The CDR3 DNA reads as TGTGCCAGCAGCCCAGGGCCCAGGCGAGGTCAGCCCCAGCATTTT. Translated: CASSPGPRRGQPQHF.

The rearrangement links TRBV9 to TRBJ2-2, with 11 bases that match TRBD1. This CDR3 is 17 amino acids long. Germline V lookup: CDR1 SGDLS, CDR2 YYNGEE. The V segment lost 0 bases and the J segment 7 bases; nucleotides outside the gene matches: 8. The CDR3 loop reads CASSVVGTGGYVGELFF. The CDR3, as DNA: TGTGCCAGCAGCGTAGTGGGGACAGGGGGATATGTCGGGGAGCTGTTTTTT.

This clone was picked up a small number of times. V gene TRBV7-2 combines with J gene TRBJ2-4; D unresolved. V was clipped by 5 bases and J by 0 bases, with 8 bases between them. Germline CDR1 is SGHTA and CDR2 is FQGNSA. The CDR3 length is 14 residues. In DNA form, the CDR3 reads TGTGCCAGCAGCACCGTACTAGCCAAAAACATTCAGTACTTC. This codes for CASSTVLAKNIQYF. Using reference TRBV7-2 and TRBJ2-4 for the parts outside the CDR3, the full variable domain is GAGVSQSPSNKVTEKGKDVELRCDPISGHTALYWYRQSLGQGLEFLIYFQGNSAPDKSGLPSDRFSAERTGGSVSTLTIQRTQQEDSAVYLCASSTVLAKNIQYFGAGTRLSVL.